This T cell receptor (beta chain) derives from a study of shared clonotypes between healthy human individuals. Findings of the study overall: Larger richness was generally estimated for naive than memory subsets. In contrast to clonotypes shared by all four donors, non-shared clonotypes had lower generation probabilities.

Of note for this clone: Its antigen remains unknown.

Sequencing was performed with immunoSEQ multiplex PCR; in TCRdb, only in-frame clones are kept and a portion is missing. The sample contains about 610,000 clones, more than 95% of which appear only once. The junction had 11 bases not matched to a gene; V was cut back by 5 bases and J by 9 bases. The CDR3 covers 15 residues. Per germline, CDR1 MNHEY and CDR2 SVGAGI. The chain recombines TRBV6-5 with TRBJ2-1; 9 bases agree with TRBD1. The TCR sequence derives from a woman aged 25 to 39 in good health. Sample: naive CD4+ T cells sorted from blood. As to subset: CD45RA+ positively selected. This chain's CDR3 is CASSPPGQGPSEQFF. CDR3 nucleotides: TGTGCCAGCAGTCCGCCGGGACAGGGACCGAGTGAGCAGTTCTTC.